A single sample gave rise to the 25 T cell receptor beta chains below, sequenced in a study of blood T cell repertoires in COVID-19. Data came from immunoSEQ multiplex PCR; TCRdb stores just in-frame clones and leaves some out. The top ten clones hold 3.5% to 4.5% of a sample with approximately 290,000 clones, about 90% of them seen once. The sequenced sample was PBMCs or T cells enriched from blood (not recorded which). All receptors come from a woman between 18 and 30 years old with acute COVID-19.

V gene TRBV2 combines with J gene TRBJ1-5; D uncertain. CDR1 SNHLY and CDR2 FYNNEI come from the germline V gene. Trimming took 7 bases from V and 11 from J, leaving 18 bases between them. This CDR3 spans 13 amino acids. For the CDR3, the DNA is TGTGCCAGCATAGGAGCCTCCCCTGGAGCCCAGCATTTT. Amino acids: CASIGASPGAQHF.

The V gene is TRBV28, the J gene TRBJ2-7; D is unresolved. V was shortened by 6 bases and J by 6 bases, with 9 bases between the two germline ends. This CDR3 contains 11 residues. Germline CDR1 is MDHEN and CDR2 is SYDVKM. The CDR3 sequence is CASSRRSEQYF. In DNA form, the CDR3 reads TGTGCCAGCAGCCGGAGAAGCGAGCAGTACTTC.

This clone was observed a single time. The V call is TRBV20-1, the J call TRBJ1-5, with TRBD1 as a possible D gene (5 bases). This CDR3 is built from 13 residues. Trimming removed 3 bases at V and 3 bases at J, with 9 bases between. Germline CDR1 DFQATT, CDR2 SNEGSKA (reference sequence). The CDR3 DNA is TGCAGTGCTAGTTCGGGGGTCAATCAGCCCCAGCATTTT. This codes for CSASSGVNQPQHF.

The CDR3 DNA reads as TGCAGCGTTGAGGGGGACAGGGGGAGGATTGGAGCTTTCTTT. Protein: CSVEGDRGRIGAFF. V and J are TRBV29-1 and TRBJ1-1, with TRBD1 matching 11 bases. The CDR3 is 14 amino acids. Germline V gene lookup returns CDR1 SQVTM and CDR2 ANQGSEA. V lost 3 bases and J lost 10; bases outside the gene matches: 10.

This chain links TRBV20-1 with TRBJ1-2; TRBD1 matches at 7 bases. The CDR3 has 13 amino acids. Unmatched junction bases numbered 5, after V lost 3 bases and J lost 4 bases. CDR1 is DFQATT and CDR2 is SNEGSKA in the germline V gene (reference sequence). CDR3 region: CSASTGVVYGYTF. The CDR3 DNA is TGCAGTGCTAGTACAGGGGTCGTCTATGGCTACACCTTC.

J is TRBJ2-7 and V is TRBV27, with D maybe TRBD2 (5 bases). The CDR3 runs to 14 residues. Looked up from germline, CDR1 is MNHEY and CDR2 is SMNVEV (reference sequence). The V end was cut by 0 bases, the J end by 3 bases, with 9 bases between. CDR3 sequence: CASSLSIGSYEQYF. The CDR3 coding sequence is TGTGCCAGCAGTTTATCGATTGGGAGCTACGAGCAGTACTTC.

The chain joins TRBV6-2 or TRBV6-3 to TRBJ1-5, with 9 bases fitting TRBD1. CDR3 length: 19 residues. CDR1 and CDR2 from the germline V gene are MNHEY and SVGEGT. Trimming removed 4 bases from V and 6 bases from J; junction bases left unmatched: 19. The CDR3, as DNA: TGTGCCAGCAGTTCCCAAAGTACCGACAGGGGGGTTCTGAGTCAGCCCCAGCATTTT. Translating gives CASSSQSTDRGVLSQPQHF.

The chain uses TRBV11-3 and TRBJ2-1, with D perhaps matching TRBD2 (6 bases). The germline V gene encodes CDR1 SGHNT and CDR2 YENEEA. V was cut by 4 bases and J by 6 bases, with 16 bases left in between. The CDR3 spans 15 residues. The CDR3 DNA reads TGTGCCAGCAGCTACCCCGGGGGATCGCGCAATGAGCAGTTCTTC. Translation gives CASSYPGGSRNEQFF.

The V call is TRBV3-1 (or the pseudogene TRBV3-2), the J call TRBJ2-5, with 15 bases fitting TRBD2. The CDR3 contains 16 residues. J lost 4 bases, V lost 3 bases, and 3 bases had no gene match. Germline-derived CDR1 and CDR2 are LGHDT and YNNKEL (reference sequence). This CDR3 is CASSHTGLAGGETQYF. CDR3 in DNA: TGTGCCAGCAGCCATACGGGACTAGCGGGAGGAGAGACCCAGTACTTC.

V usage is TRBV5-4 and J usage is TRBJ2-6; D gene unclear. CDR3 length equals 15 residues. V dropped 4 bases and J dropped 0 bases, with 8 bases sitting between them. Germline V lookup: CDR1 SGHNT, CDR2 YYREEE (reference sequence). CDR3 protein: CASSPYNSGANVLTF. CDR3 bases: TGTGCCAGCAGCCCTTACAACTCTGGGGCCAACGTCCTGACTTTC.

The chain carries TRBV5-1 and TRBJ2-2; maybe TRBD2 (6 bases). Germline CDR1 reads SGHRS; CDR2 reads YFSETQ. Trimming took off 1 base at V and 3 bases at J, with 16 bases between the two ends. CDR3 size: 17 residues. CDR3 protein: CASSLHPGVVDTGELFF. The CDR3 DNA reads TGCGCCAGCAGCTTGCACCCGGGGGTAGTGGACACCGGGGAGCTGTTTTTT.

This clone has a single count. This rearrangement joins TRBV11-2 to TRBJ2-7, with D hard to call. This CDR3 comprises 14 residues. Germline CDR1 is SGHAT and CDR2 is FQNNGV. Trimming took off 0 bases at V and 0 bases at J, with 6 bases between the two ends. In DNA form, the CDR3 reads TGTGCCAGCAGCTTAGAGTTCGGCTCCTACGAGCAGTACTTC. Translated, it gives CASSLEFGSYEQYF.

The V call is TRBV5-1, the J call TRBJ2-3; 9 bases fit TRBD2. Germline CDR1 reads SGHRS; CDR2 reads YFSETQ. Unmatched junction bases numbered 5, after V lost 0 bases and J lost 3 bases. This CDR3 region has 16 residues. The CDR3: CASSLGSSGMTDTQYF. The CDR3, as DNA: TGCGCCAGCAGCTTGGGGTCTAGCGGGATGACAGATACGCAGTATTTT.

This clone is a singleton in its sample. CDR3 protein: CASLEGPTGGYGYTF. The CDR3 DNA reads TGCGCCAGCCTTGAAGGACCTACAGGTGGCTATGGCTACACCTTC. The V and J genes are TRBV5-1 and TRBJ1-2, with D possibly being TRBD1 (5 bases). Germline V gene sequence: CDR1 SGHRS, CDR2 YFSETQ. The CDR3 loop spans 15 amino acids. Trimming took 7 bases from V and 4 from J, leaving 20 bases between them.

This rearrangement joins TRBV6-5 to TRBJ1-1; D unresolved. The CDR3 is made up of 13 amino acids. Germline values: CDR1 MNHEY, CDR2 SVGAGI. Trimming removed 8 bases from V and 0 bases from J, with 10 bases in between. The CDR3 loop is CASEAGMNTEAFF. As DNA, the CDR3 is TGTGCCAGCGAGGCCGGCATGAACACTGAAGCTTTCTTT.

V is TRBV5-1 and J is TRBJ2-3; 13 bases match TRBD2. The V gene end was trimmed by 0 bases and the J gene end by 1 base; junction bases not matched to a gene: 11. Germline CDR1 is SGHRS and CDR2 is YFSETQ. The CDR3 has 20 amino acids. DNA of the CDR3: TGCGCCAGCAGCTTGGCACTAGCGGGAGGGTATCCAATTGGCACAGATACGCAGTATTTT. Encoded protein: CASSLALAGGYPIGTDTQYF.

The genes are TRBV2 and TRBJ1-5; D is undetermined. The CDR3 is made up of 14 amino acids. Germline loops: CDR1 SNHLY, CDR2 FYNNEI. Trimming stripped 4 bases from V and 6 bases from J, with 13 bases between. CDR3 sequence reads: CASSAIIGGQPQHF. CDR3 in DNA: TGTGCCAGCAGTGCTATAATTGGAGGTCAGCCCCAGCATTTT.

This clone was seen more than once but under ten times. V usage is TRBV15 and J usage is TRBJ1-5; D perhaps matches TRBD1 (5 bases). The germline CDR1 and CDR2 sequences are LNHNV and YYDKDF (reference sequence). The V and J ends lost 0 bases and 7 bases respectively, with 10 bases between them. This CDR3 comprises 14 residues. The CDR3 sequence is CATSREGVPQPQHF. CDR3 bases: TGTGCCACCAGCAGAGAAGGGGTCCCCCAGCCCCAGCATTTT.

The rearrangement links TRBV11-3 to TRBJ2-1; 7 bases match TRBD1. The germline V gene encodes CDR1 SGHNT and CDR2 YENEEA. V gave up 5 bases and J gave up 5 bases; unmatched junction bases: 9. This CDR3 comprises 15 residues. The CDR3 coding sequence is TGTGCCAGCAGCCTCTCGGGACAGAGCCACAATGAGCAGTTCTTC. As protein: CASSLSGQSHNEQFF.

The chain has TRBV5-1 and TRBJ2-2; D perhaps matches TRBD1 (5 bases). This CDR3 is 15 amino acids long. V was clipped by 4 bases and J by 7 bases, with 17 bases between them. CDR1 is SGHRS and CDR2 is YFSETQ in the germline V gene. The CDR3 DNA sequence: TGCGCCAGCAGCCCGACATACTGGGGCATCGGGGAGCTGTTTTTT. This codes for CASSPTYWGIGELFF.

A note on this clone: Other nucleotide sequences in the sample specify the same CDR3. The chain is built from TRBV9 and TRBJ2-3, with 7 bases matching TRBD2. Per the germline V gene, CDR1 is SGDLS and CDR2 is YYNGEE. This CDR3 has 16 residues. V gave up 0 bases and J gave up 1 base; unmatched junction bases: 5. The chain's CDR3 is CASSVGGGRGTDTQYF. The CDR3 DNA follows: TGTGCCAGCAGCGTAGGGGGGGGACGTGGCACAGATACGCAGTATTTT.

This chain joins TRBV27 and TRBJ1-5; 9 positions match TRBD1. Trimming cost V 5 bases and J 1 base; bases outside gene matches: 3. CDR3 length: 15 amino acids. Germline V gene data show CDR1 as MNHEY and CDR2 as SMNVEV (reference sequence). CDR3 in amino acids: CASSPDRGSNQPQHF. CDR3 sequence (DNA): TGTGCCAGCAGTCCGGACAGGGGAAGCAATCAGCCCCAGCATTTT.

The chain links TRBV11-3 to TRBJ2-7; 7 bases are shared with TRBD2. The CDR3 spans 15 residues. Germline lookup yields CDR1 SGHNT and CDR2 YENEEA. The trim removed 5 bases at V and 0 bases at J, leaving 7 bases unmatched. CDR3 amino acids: CASSPPGTTSYEQYF. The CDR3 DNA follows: TGTGCCAGCAGCCCCCCTGGGACTACCTCCTACGAGCAGTACTTC.

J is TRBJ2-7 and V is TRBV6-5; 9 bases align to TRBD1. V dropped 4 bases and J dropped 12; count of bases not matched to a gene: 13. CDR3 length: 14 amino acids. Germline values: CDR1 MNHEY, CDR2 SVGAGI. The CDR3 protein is CASSSPGQGLNRYF. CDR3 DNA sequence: TGTGCCAGCAGTTCGCCGGGACAGGGTTTGAATCGGTACTTC.

The CDR3 DNA follows: TGTGCCAGCAGTTACTCGAGGGTGGGAGGATACGGAGAGACCCAGTACTTC. Protein product: CASSYSRVGGYGETQYF. The genes are TRBV6-7 and TRBJ2-5; a possible D gene is TRBD2 (6 bases). TRBV6-7 is flagged as an ORF with uncertain function. V lost 0 bases, J lost 4 bases, and 18 bases lay in between. CDR3 length: 17 amino acids.